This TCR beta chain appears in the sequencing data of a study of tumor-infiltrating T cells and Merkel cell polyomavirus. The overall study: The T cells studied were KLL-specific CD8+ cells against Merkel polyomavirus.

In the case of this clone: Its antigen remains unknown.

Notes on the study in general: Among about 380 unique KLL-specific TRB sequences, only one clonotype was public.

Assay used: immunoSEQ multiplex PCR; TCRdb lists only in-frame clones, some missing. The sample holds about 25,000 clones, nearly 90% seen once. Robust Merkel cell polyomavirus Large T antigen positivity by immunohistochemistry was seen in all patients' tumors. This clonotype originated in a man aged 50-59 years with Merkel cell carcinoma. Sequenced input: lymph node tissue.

The CDR3 region is CASSFSRDRVPYGYTF. The CDR3 DNA reads as TGTGCCAGCAGCTTTTCAAGGGACAGGGTTCCTTATGGCTACACCTTC. This chain links TRBV5-6 with TRBJ1-2; 9 bases map to TRBD1. The germline V gene encodes CDR1 SGHDT and CDR2 YYEEEE. After removal of 2 bases from V and 5 bases from J, the junction contained 10 bases not matched to a gene. The CDR3 is 16 amino acids.